A selection of T cell receptor beta chains follows, all from one sample in a study of Tregs in tolerant kidney transplant recipients. Sequenced by immunoSEQ multiplex PCR; TCRdb stores in-frame clones only, minus some. The table includes roughly 120,000 clones, around 91% detected once. Sequencing was performed on CD4+ T cells from blood. The receptors originated from a human donor in good health. Both conserved end residues are part of each CDR3. Fields, in order: CDR3 protein, J gene, V gene, CDR3 length.

CASNDEQYF | TRBJ2-7 | TRBV6-4 | 9
CASSYSGQGAVFAAFF | TRBJ1-1 | TRBV6-5 | 16
CASSQLGGSTDTQYF | TRBJ2-3 | TRBV5-5 | 15
CASSQGLAGGASTDTQYF | TRBJ2-3 | TRBV4-1 | 18
CASSLDRVAYSPLHF | TRBJ1-6 | TRBV11-2 | 15
CASSENPATEAFF | TRBJ1-1 | TRBV5-1 | 13
CARSLQGACTEAFF | TRBJ1-1 | TRBV7-5 | 14
CASSLTGGTYSTDTQYF | TRBJ2-3 | TRBV7-3 | 17
CASSKGPSQPQHF | TRBJ1-5 | TRBV19 | 13
CASSQRVDSSGANVLTF | TRBJ2-6 | TRBV4-1 | 17
CAWSSWGSGRPTDTQYF | TRBJ2-3 | TRBV30 | 17
CASSGPGYLNEQFF | TRBJ2-1 | TRBV6-1 | 14
CASSLGTSGAYEQYF | TRBJ2-7 | TRBV5-4 | 15
CASRGRGGGYEQYF | TRBJ2-7 | TRBV19 | 14
CASTRDGGGSYNEQFF | TRBJ2-1 | TRBV2 | 16
CASSPTGESGETQYF | TRBJ2-5 | TRBV9 | 15
CASSPSYRQGRTGELFF | TRBJ2-2 | TRBV5-6 | 17
CASSLRQGKETQYF | TRBJ2-5 | TRBV7-2 | 14
CASSMVVRAGPINEQFF | TRBJ2-1 | TRBV19 | 17
CASSSGTTGSYEQYF | TRBJ2-7 | TRBV19 | 15
CASRRGSTYTGELFF | TRBJ2-2 | TRBV2 | 15
CASSMEGRDTQYF | TRBJ2-3 | TRBV19 | 13
CASSYRPEYEQYF | TRBJ2-7 | TRBV6-5 | 13
CASSLVGGTGDETQYF | TRBJ2-5 | TRBV5-4 | 16
CASSLGQQSSYNEQFF | TRBJ2-1 | TRBV5-1 | 16
CASSQAGAKGETQYF | TRBJ2-5 | TRBV7-3 | 15
CASSLSGWRSGKLFF | TRBJ1-4 | TRBV5-6 | 15
CASNLGGYQPQHF | TRBJ1-5 | TRBV5-8 | 13
CASSPGQATNTEAFF | TRBJ1-1 | TRBV19 | 15
CASSYSRTGGSDTQYF | TRBJ2-3 | TRBV5-4 | 16
CASSLLSGGTEAFF | TRBJ1-1 | TRBV11-2 | 14
CASSRGQGTYEQYF | TRBJ2-7 | TRBV6-5 | 14
CASSIQGVGNMGYTF | TRBJ1-2 | TRBV7-2 | 15
CASSRTGGELFF | TRBJ1-4 | TRBV5-1 | 12
CASSPRAAEFHQETQYF | TRBJ2-5 | TRBV18 | 17
CASSTGQPNTEAFF | TRBJ1-1 | TRBV5-8 | 14
CASSLGVGARGNEKLFF | TRBJ1-4 | TRBV7-9 | 17
CASMTGAGNTIYF | TRBJ1-3 | TRBV6-5 | 13
CASRTTNKETQYF | TRBJ2-5 | TRBV2 | 13
CASSNPGGKNYGYTF | TRBJ1-2 | TRBV19 | 15
CASSQDIGLLAFF | TRBJ1-1 | TRBV4-1 | 13
CASTTGPGTGGLFAEAFF | TRBJ1-1 | TRBV19 | 18
CASSQGLGEKLFF | TRBJ1-4 | TRBV2 | 13
CASSSSPRYEQYF | TRBJ2-7 | TRBV7-2 | 13
CASSYKRFELLETQYF | TRBJ2-5 | TRBV6-5 | 16
CASSYRGPSTDTQYF | TRBJ2-3 | TRBV19 | 15
CAWSPKGTYNEQFF | TRBJ2-1 | TRBV30 | 14
CASSVGGGPYTGELFF | TRBJ2-2 | TRBV9 | 16